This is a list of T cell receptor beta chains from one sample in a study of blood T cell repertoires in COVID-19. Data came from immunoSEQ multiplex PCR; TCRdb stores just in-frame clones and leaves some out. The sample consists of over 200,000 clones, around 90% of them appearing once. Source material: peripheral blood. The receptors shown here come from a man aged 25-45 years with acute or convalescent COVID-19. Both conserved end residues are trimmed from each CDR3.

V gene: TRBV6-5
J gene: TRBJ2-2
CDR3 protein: ASSNSGSTTGELF

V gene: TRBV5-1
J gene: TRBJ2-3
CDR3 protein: ASGQGPGTDTQY

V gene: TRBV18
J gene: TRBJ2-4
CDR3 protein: ASSPEGKNIQY

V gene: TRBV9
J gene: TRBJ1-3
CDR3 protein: ASSVASGAGNTIY

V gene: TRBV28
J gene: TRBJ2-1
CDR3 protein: ASSPGGLEQF

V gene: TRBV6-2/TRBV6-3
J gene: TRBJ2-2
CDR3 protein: ASSYKTSGGAGELF

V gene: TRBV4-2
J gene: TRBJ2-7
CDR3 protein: ASSQARGWEQY

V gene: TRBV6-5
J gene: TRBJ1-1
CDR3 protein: VSLRNTEAF

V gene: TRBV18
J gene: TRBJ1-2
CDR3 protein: ASSPDQGSYGYT

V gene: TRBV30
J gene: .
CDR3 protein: AWSVHRGTSELF

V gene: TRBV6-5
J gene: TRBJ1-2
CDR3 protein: ASSSLAGGSGGYT

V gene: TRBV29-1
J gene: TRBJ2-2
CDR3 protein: SVGLAGASAGELF

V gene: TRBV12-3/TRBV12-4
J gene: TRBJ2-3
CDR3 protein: ASSPSVDTQY

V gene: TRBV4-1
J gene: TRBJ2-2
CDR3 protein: ASSQDLGGSGRRELF

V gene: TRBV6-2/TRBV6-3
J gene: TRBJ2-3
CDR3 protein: ASTPRLRGTDTQY

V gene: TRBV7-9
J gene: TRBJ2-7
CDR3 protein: ASSYEYEQY

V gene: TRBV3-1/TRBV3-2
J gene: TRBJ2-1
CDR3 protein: ASSQVEGRNEQF

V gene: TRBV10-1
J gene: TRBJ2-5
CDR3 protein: ASSESYGTQY

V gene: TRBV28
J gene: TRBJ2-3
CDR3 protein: ASSLPSHTDTQY

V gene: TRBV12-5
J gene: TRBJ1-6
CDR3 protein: ASGRDRLPYNSPLH

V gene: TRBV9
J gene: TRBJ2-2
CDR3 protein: ASSVDLSTGELF

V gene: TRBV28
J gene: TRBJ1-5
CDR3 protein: ASRTGGGSSQH

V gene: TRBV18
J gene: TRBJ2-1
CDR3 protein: ASSPLYETGGSSNEQF

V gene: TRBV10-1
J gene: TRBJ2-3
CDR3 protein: ASSSNWESDTQY

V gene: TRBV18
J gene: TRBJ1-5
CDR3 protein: ASSPGQGNQPQH

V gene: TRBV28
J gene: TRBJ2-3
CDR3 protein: ASSLHLSSGGVDTQY

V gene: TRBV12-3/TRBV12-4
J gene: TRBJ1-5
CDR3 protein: ASSPLNQPQH

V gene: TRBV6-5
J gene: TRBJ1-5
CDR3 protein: ASRGTGNSNQPQH

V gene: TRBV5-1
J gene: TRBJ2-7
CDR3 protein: ASNSGSSYEQY

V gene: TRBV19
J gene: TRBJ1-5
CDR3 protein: ASSFTGRGGNQPQH

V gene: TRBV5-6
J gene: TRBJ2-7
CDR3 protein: ASSLGQGPYEQY

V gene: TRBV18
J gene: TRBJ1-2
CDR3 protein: ASSFGKVDGYT

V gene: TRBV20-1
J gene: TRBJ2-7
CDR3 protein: SASSPRQGPYEQY

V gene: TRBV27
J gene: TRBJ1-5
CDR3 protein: ASSPRTGDQPQH

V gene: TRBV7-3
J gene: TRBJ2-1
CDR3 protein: ASRATTGTPKGQF

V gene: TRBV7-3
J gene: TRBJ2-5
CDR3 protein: ASSFGGGPGGAQY

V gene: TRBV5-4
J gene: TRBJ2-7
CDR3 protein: ASSLNAGGLGEQY

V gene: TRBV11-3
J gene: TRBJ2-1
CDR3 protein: ASSLGGTGGNEQF

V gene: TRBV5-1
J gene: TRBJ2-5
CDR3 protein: ASSLGGSTVETQY

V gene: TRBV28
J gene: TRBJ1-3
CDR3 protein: ASSLYRGQGISTIY

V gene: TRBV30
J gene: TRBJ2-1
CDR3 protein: AWSPTDRGDPNEQF

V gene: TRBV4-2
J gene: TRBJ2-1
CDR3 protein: ASSPSGVVRGYNEQF

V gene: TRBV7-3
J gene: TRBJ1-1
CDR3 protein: ASSSSGGTEAF

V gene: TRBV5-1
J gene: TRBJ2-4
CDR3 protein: ASSLDRGNIQY

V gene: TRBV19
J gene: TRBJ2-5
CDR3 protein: ASSIGSGRFGETQY

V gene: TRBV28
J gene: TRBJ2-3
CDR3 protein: ASSRTGAARTDTQY

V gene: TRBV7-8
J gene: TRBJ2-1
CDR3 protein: ASSSGAENEQF

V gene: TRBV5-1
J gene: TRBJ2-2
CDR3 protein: ASRSLLAGAPGELF

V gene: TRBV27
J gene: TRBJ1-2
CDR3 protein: ASLDRGGRGYT

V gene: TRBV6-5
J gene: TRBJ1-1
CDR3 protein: ASSQYTEAF

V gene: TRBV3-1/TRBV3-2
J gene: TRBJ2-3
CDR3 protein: ASSQDRPGGTTDTQY

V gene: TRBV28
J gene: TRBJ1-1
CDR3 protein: ASRLQGTSAF

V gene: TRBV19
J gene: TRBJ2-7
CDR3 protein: ASSIAGRLSYEQY